The 16 T cell receptor beta chains below were found in one sample sequenced in a study of blood T cells in healthy people across ages. Through a sample-barcoded 5' primer and a J-beta primer mix, a second PCR was run for roughly 6 to 12 cycles. TCRdb re-called the 5' RACE reads through MiXCR, storing one row per CDR3 protein. The data show roughly 800,000 distinct CDR3 sequences, with roughly 50% seen just once and roughly 20% held by the top ten. The sample taken for sequencing was blood. These receptors all come from a man aged 30 to 45 in good health.

In its sample, this clonotype was seen a few times. J is TRBJ2-4 and V is TRBV20-1, with D maybe TRBD1 (6 bases). Germline CDR1 reads DFQATT; CDR2 reads SNEGSKA (reference sequence). V lost 3 bases and J 3 bases, leaving 9 bases between the germline ends. This CDR3 is built from 13 residues. CDR3 coding DNA: TGCAGTGCTAGGCGGACAGACAAAAACATTCAGTACTTC. It codes for CSARRTDKNIQYF.

The chain uses TRBV7-2 and TRBJ2-3; TRBD2 matches 7 bases. V dropped 5 bases and J dropped 4; count of bases not matched to a gene: 3. Germline CDR1 SGHTA, CDR2 FQGNSA. This CDR3 spans 13 amino acids. CDR3 sequence (DNA): TGTGCCAGCAGCGGCGCGGGGGCAGATACGCAGTATTTT. Residues: CASSGAGADTQYF.

The chain is built from TRBV7-2 and TRBJ2-7; 7 bases fit TRBD2. The germline gives CDR1 SGHTA, CDR2 FQGNSA. The trim removed 5 bases at V and 5 bases at J, leaving 9 bases unmatched. There are 14 residues in the CDR3. The DNA of the CDR3 is TGTGCCAGCAGCATCAACCAGGGAGGGGACGAGCAGTACTTC. Translating it yields CASSINQGGDEQYF.

The rearrangement joins TRBV7-2 to TRBJ1-5; D might be TRBD1 (6 bases). This CDR3 contains 14 residues. The germline V gene has CDR1 SGHTA and CDR2 FQGNSA. Trimming took 5 bases from V and 8 from J, leaving 16 bases between them. The chain's CDR3 is CASSGDRLNEPQHF. The CDR3 bases are TGTGCCAGCAGCGGCGACAGGTTGAATGAGCCCCAGCATTTT.

This clonotype has only a few counts. The chain combines TRBV20-1 with TRBJ2-3, with D perhaps matching TRBD1 (6 bases). V dropped 7 bases and J dropped 4 bases, with 12 bases sitting between them. Germline loops: CDR1 DFQATT, CDR2 SNEGSKA (reference sequence). CDR3 length: 12 amino acids. CDR3 in DNA: TGCAGTGTGGACAGCAGTCCAGATACGCAGTATTTT. Translated: CSVDSSPDTQYF.

About this clonotype: This sequence may be a read error, since a much larger clone differs from it by one base. The chain recombines TRBV12-3 or TRBV12-4 with TRBJ2-7; 8 bases are shared with TRBD1. V lost 5 bases to trimming and J lost 7 bases; unmatched junction nucleotides: 13. The CDR3 has 15 residues. The CDR3 loop is CASSPGQGIRNEQYF. DNA for the CDR3: TGTGCCAGCAGTCCAGGACAGGGTATTCGAAATGAGCAGTACTTC.

The chain joins TRBV19 to TRBJ2-1; TRBD1 might be the D (5 bases). The V end was cut by 3 bases, the J end by 4 bases, with 10 bases between. The CDR3 loop spans 14 amino acids. Germline V lookup: CDR1 LNHDA, CDR2 SQIVND (reference sequence). This chain's CDR3 is CASSIASGYNEQFF. The CDR3, as DNA: TGTGCCAGTAGTATTGCCTCAGGGTACAATGAGCAGTTCTTC. Together with reference TRBV19 and TRBJ2-1, the CDR3 gives the full variable domain: DGGITQSPKYLFRKEGQNVTLSCEQNLNHDAMYWYRQDPGQGLRLIYYSQIVNDFQKGDIAEGYSVSREKKESFPLTVTSAQKNPTAFYLCASSIASGYNEQFFGPGTRLTVL.

The CDR3 bases are TGCAGTGCCCGCCGACAGAACAATGAGCAGTTCTTC. Translated: CSARRQNNEQFF. The chain couples TRBV20-1 to TRBJ2-1; weak D call: TRBD1 (5 bases). V was pared by 6 bases and J by 5 bases, with 11 bases between. Germline V lookup: CDR1 DFQATT, CDR2 SNEGSKA (reference sequence). CDR3 size: 12 residues.

The genes are TRBV25-1 and TRBJ2-3; TRBD2 matches at 10 bases. The V segment lost 1 base and the J segment 6 bases; nucleotides outside the gene matches: 7. The CDR3 extends over 16 amino acids. Germline V lookup: CDR1 MGHDK, CDR2 SYGVNS. Here the CDR3 reads CASSESHLAGADTQYF. For the CDR3, the DNA is TGTGCCAGCAGTGAATCCCACCTAGCGGGAGCCGATACGCAGTATTTT.

The rearrangement joins TRBV29-1 to TRBJ1-1; a weak D match, TRBD1 (6 bases). CDR1 SQVTM and CDR2 ANQGSEA come from the germline V gene. CDR3 size: 11 residues. Trimming shortened V by 6 bases and J by 4 bases, and 9 bases separated the two germline ends. The CDR3 protein is CSVRGGTEAFF. The CDR3, as DNA: TGCAGCGTGAGGGGGGGCACTGAAGCTTTCTTT.

This chain uses TRBV5-1 with TRBJ2-3, with a tentative D call TRBD2 (6 bases). Trimming left V 2 bases short and J 2 bases short, with 12 bases between. The germline V gene encodes CDR1 SGHRS and CDR2 YFSETQ. The CDR3 is 15 amino acids. The DNA of the CDR3 is TGCGCCAGCAGCTTCAAAGGGACTCTCACAGATACGCAGTATTTT. Its protein product is CASSFKGTLTDTQYF.

The chain is built from TRBV7-7 and TRBJ2-5; D call uncertain. The CDR3 runs 14 residues. Germline V gives CDR1 SSHAT, CDR2 FNYEAQ (reference sequence). V lost 9 bases and J lost 1, with 15 bases in between. CDR3 residues: CARTPLSFQETQYF. DNA for the CDR3: TGTGCCAGAACGCCTCTCAGCTTCCAAGAGACCCAGTACTTC.

This clonotype was picked up a small number of times. This rearrangement joins TRBV12-3 or TRBV12-4 to TRBJ2-1; D is ambiguous. The CDR3 covers 13 residues. Between the trimmed V and J ends, which lost 4 bases and 7 bases, there was a span of 11 bases. The CDR3 DNA reads TGTGCCAGCAGTTACTACCTTGGGAATGAGCAGTTCTTC. Translated, it gives CASSYYLGNEQFF.

V usage is TRBV5-5 and J usage is TRBJ2-7; weak D call: TRBD2 (6 bases). Germline-derived CDR1 and CDR2 are SGHKS and YYEKEE (reference sequence). The CDR3 extends over 14 amino acids. V was pared by 2 bases and J by 3 bases, with 12 bases between. The CDR3 here is CASSLTNGGYEQYF. CDR3 DNA sequence: TGTGCCAGCAGCTTAACAAACGGGGGCTACGAGCAGTACTTC.

This sequence joins TRBV28 and TRBJ2-7; unclear D gene. V was pared by 5 bases and J by 3 bases, with 17 bases between. The length of the CDR3 is 15 residues. Per the germline V gene, CDR1 is MDHEN and CDR2 is SYDVKM. DNA of the CDR3: TGTGCCAGCAGTCCAACGGGTAGGGATATCTACGAGCAGTACTTC. This gives the protein CASSPTGRDIYEQYF.

The chain recombines TRBV13 with TRBJ2-3; D is possibly TRBD1 or TRBD2 (5 bases each). Germline CDR1 PRHDT, CDR2 FYEKMQ (reference sequence). This CDR3 is built from 14 residues. Trimming stripped 10 bases from V and 0 bases from J, with 14 bases between. DNA of the CDR3: TGTGCCACAGGCGAAGAGGGGAGCACAGATACGCAGTATTTT. This encodes CATGEEGSTDTQYF.